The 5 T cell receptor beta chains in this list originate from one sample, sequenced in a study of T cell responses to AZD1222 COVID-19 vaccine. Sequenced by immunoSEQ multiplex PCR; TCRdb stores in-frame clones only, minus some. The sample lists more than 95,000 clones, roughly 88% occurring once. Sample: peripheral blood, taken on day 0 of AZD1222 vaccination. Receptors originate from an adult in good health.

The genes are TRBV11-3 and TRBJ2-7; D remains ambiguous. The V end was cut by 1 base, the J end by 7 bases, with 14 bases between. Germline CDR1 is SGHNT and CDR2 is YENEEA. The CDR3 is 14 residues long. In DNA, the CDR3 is TGTGCCAGCAGCTTAGGCCCGACGGCTAGGGAGCAGTACTTC. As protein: CASSLGPTAREQYF.

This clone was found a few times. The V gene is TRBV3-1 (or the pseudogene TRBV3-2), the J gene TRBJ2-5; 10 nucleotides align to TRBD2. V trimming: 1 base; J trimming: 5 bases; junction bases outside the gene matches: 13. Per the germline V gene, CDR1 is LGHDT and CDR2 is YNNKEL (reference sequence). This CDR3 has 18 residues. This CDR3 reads CASSQVGGASGSRETQYF. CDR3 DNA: TGTGCCAGCAGCCAAGTTGGGGGAGCTAGCGGGAGTCGCGAGACCCAGTACTTC.

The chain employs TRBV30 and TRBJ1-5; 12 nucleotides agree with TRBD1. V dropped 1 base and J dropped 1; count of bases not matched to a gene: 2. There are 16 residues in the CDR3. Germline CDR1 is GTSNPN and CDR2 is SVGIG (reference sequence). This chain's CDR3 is CAWSAGTGGSNQPQHF. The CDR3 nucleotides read TGTGCCTGGAGTGCGGGGACAGGGGGCAGCAATCAGCCCCAGCATTTT.

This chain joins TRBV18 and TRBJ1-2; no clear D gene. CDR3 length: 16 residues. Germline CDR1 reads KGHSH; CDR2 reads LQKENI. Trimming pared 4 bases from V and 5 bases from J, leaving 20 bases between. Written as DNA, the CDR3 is TGTGCCAGCTCACGTGTGAGCCCGGATAAAGGGTATGGCTACACCTTC. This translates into CASSRVSPDKGYGYTF.

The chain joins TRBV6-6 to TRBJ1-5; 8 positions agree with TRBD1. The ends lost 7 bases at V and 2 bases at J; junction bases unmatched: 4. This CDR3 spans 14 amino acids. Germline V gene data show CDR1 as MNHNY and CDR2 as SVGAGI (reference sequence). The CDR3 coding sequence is TGTGCCAGCAACGGACAGGGTCGCAATCAGCCCCAGCATTTT. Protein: CASNGQGRNQPQHF.